This TCR beta chain was identified in a study of identifying expanded T cells in peripheral blood. Study results and caveats: Technical replicates showed around 1.2 changed clones; approximately 2 weeks around 15; four weeks 19.

This table comes from immunoSEQ multiplex PCR, and its TCRdb copy is limited to in-frame clones, with some not included. In the table there are 50,000 to 60,000 clones, around 82% of which are singletons. A note on this clone: Its target is not known.

No infections or other immune events were documented during collection. This CDR3 contains 13 residues. Trimming cost V 1 base and J 2 bases, with 7 bases left between them. The germline CDR1 and CDR2 sequences are SGHDT and YYEEEE. V and J are TRBV5-6 and TRBJ2-7; D ambiguous. This TCR was recovered from a person aged 18 to 75 in good health. What was sequenced was blood. The CDR3, as DNA: TGTGCCAGCAGCTTGACAGCCACCTACGAGCAGTACTTC. Translating gives CASSLTATYEQYF.